This T cell receptor beta chain was obtained from a study of blood T cell repertoires in COVID-19. Germline CDR1 reads SEHNR; CDR2 reads FQNEAQ (reference sequence). The CDR3 is 15 residues long. Trimming shortened V by 1 base and J by 7 bases, and 13 bases separated the two germline ends. Here immunoSEQ multiplex PCR was the method, and the copy in TCRdb shows in-frame clones only, minus some. The sample shows roughly 260,000 clones, about 87% of them seen only once. Sequencing used peripheral blood. The gene calls are TRBV7-9 and TRBJ1-4, with unresolved D. This receptor was identified in a man in his 60s who had recovered from COVID-19. DNA of the CDR3: TGTGCCAGCAGCTTAGGAGGAGGAGGCAGTGAAAAACTGTTTTTT. Translated, it gives CASSLGGGGSEKLFF. The variable domain in full, completed from reference TRBV7-9 and TRBJ1-4, reads DTGVSQNPRHKITKRGQNVTFRCDPISEHNRLYWYRQTLGQGPEFLTYFQNEAQLEKSRLLSDRFSAERPKGSFSTLEIQRTEQGDSAMYLCASSLGGGGSEKLFFGSGTQLSVL.